This is a list of T cell receptor beta chains from one sample in a study of blood T cell repertoires in COVID-19. The assay was immunoSEQ multiplex PCR, and TCRdb's table has in-frame clones only and misses some. Seen here are under 350,000 clones, 80% to 95% observed once, and the top ten hold about 7%. Sequencing was done on a sample of peripheral blood. The receptors were sampled from a woman younger than 45 with COVID-19, enrolled during active disease. CDR3s include the opening cysteine and the closing phenylalanine or tryptophan. D genes are given only for firm matches. The size of a clone is reported for some rows only, either as once, few or many, or as a class for expanded clones.

>-|15|TRBJ1-3|TRBV6-5|-
TGTGCCAGCAGGGCAGGACAGTTCTCTGGAAACACCATATATTTT
CASRAGQFSGNTIYF
>TRBD1|14|TRBJ2-3|TRBV9|-
TGTGCCAGCAGCCTTACAGGGGGATTGGATACGCAGTATTTT
CASSLTGGLDTQYF
>-|11|TRBJ2-5|TRBV12-5|-
TGTGCTAGTGCAATCCGGGAGACCCAGTACTTC
CASAIRETQYF
>-|15|TRBJ2-7|TRBV5-1|-
TGCGCCAGCAGCTTGGTACCAGGGGAATCCTACGAGCAGTACTTC
CASSLVPGESYEQYF
>-|14|TRBJ1-4|TRBV6-5|-
TGTGCCAGCAGGGAGATTGCAACTAATGAAAAACTGTTTTTT
CASREIATNEKLFF
>-|15|TRBJ1-6|TRBV9|-
TGTGCCAGCAGCTATGACCCTCAGGTTAAGTCACCCCTCCACTTT
CASSYDPQVKSPLHF
>TRBD2|15|TRBJ2-1|TRBV7-3|-
TGTGCCAGCAGCTTAATGGGACTAGCGGGCGATGAGCAGTTCTTC
CASSLMGLAGDEQFF
>TRBD1|16|TRBJ2-7|TRBV5-6|-
TGTGCCAGCAGCTTGGGGCAGGGGGCTGGGGTATACGAGCAGTACTTC
CASSLGQGAGVYEQYF
>TRBD1|13|TRBJ1-2|TRBV5-1|once
TGCGCCAGCAGATCGGACAGGGGGAGAGGCTACACCTTC
CASRSDRGRGYTF
>TRBD1|14|TRBJ1-1|TRBV30|-
TGTGCCATTGTACAGGGGGGGGCAAACACTGAAGCTTTCTTT
CAIVQGGANTEAFF
>-|13|TRBJ2-2|TRBV19|-
TGTGCCAGTAGACGAATCGGGACCGGGGAGCTGTTTTTT
CASRRIGTGELFF
>-|13|TRBJ2-5|TRBV15|-
TGTGCCACCAGCAGAGCTGGAGTGGAGACCCAGTACTTC
CATSRAGVETQYF
>-|13|TRBJ1-5|TRBV30|-
TGTGCCTGGAGTCGAGGCCCTGATCAGCCCCAGCATTTT
CAWSRGPDQPQHF
>TRBD1|16|TRBJ1-1|TRBV27|-
TGTGCCAGCGGAGACTCCCCGGGACAGGGGGTCACTGAAGCTTTCTTT
CASGDSPGQGVTEAFF
>TRBD1|16|TRBJ1-1|TRBV7-2|-
TGTGCCAGCAGCCCGACAGGGGGGGTTATGAACACTGAAGCTTTCTTT
CASSPTGGVMNTEAFF
>-|13|TRBJ2-3|TRBV19|-
TGTGCCAGCCGTTGGGGGGGCACAGATACGCAGTATTTT
CASRWGGTDTQYF
>TRBD2|17|TRBJ2-7|TRBV10-2|-
TGCGCCAGCAAAAAGAACGGACTAGCGGGAGTATCCTACGAGCAGTACTTC
CASKKNGLAGVSYEQYF
>-|14|TRBJ1-5|TRBV19|-
TGTGCCAGTAGCCCTAGTGTCAGCAATCAGCCCCAGCATTTT
CASSPSVSNQPQHF
>-|16|TRBJ1-3|TRBV7-9|-
TGTGCCAGCAGCTTACTCGGAGAGGGTCGTGGAAACACCATATATTTT
CASSLLGEGRGNTIYF
>TRBD2|14|TRBJ2-1|TRBV7-8|-
TGTGCCAGCACTGGACTAGCGGGAGACAATGAGCAGTTCTTC
CASTGLAGDNEQFF
>TRBD2|15|TRBJ2-1|TRBV7-3|-
TGTGCCAGCAGCCTACTAGCGGGAGTAACCAATGAGCAGTTCTTC
CASSLLAGVTNEQFF
>TRBD2|15|TRBJ2-7|TRBV28|once
TGTGCCAGCAGATTATCTAGCGGGAGGGCCTCCGAGCAGTACTTC
CASRLSSGRASEQYF
>TRBD1|14|TRBJ1-2|TRBV6-5|-
TGTGCCAGCAGCCGCGGACAGGGCAACTATGGCTACACCTTC
CASSRGQGNYGYTF
>-|15|TRBJ1-4|TRBV15|-
TGTGCCACCAGCAGAGTTGAGGCCCCTAATGAAAAACTGTTTTTT
CATSRVEAPNEKLFF
>TRBD1|13|TRBJ1-4|TRBV7-2|-
TGTGCCGGAGGGACAGCATTGAATGAAAAACTGTTTTTT
CAGGTALNEKLFF
>-|13|TRBJ1-4|TRBV29-1|once
TGCAGCGTTGAGGCCACGTGGGCTGAAAAACTGTTTTTT
CSVEATWAEKLFF
>-|14|TRBJ1-1|TRBV28|once
TGTGCCAGCAGTCCGACAGCTTCGAACACTGAAGCTTTCTTT
CASSPTASNTEAFF
>-|14|TRBJ2-1|TRBV18|-
TGTGCCAGCTCCCCCGGAGGGCTATACAATGAGCAGTTCTTC
CASSPGGLYNEQFF
>TRBD1|17|TRBJ2-7|TRBV4-2|-
TGTGCCAGCAGCCCTTACGTGGACAGGGGGGGATCCTACGAGCAGTACTTC
CASSPYVDRGGSYEQYF
>-|15|TRBJ2-1|TRBV7-3|-
TGTGCCAGCAGCGGATCTGGCGGGGCCTACAATGAGCAGTTCTTC
CASSGSGGAYNEQFF
>-|11|TRBJ2-1|TRBV5-3|-
TGTGCCAGAAGCTTGCCGCAAAGGGGTTTCTTC
CARSLPQRGFF
>-|14|TRBJ1-3|TRBV19|-
TGTGCCAGTAGTATACCGGGTGCTGGAAACACCATATATTTT
CASSIPGAGNTIYF
>TRBD1|16|TRBJ2-3|TRBV5-4|once
TGTGCCAGCAGCCTCGACGGGACAGGGGGCACAGATACGCAGTATTTT
CASSLDGTGGTDTQYF
>TRBD2|20|TRBJ2-1|TRBV28|-
TGTGCCAGCAGTTTAGAGGGGCTAGCGGGAGTAACAGGGGTCAACAATGAGCAGTTCTTC
CASSLEGLAGVTGVNNEQFF
>-|11|TRBJ2-7|TRBV14|-
TGTGCCAGCAGCCATACCTACGAGCAGTACTTC
CASSHTYEQYF
>-|15|TRBJ2-1|TRBV21-1|-
TGTGCCAGCAGCAATGTGGACAGGGCCAACAATGAGCAGTTCTTC
CASSNVDRANNEQFF